A selection of T cell receptor beta chains follows, all from one sample in a study of blood T cell repertoires in COVID-19. Sequencing used immunoSEQ multiplex PCR; TCRdb keeps in-frame clones, though not all of them. Of about 280,000 clones listed, about 83% are singletons. Sequenced input: peripheral blood. These TCRs come from a woman in her forties or fifties who had recovered from COVID-19. CDR3s include the opening cysteine and the closing phenylalanine or tryptophan. The D gene is left open where the match is weak. The size of a clone is reported for some rows only, either as once, few or many, or as a class for expanded clones.

clone size | J gene | D gene | V gene | CDR3 length | CDR3 protein | CDR3 DNA
- | TRBJ2-5 | TRBD2 | TRBV4-2 | 16 | CASSQVLRGGKETQYF | TGTGCCAGCAGCCAAGTGTTGCGGGGGGGTAAAGAGACCCAGTACTTC
- | TRBJ1-4 | TRBD1 | TRBV5-1 | 15 | CASSSTGGLGEKLFF | TGCGCCAGCAGCTCTACAGGGGGTCTAGGTGAAAAACTGTTTTTT
- | TRBJ2-1 | TRBD1 | TRBV9 | 15 | CASSAGGQGSNEQFF | TGTGCCAGCAGCGCCGGGGGACAGGGAAGCAATGAGCAGTTCTTC
- | TRBJ1-5 | - | TRBV15 | 18 | CATSRDLGQTYSNQPQHF | TGTGCCACCAGCAGAGATCTTGGACAGACATATAGCAATCAGCCCCAGCATTTT
- | TRBJ1-2 | - | TRBV5-4 | 16 | CASSLLGAGRNYGYTF | TGTGCCAGCAGCTTGTTAGGTGCGGGGAGGAACTATGGCTACACCTTC
- | TRBJ1-2 | TRBD1 | TRBV7-9 | 16 | CASSSLIDRENYGYTF | TGTGCCAGCAGCTCCCTAATCGACAGGGAGAACTATGGCTACACCTTC
- | TRBJ2-7 | TRBD2 | TRBV30 | 13 | CAWSVLAGGEQYF | TGTGCCTGGAGTGTACTGGCGGGGGGAGAGCAGTACTTC
- | TRBJ2-3 | TRBD1 | TRBV5-1 | 16 | CASSLRTGSSTDTQYF | TGCGCCAGCAGCTTGAGGACAGGGTCGAGCACAGATACGCAGTATTTT
- | TRBJ1-1 | TRBD1 | TRBV7-2 | 16 | CASSLDVNRGHTEAFF | TGTGCCAGCAGCTTAGACGTCAACAGGGGGCACACTGAAGCTTTCTTT
- | TRBJ2-7 | - | TRBV9 | 15 | CASSIGGGSSYEQYF | TGTGCCAGCAGCATCGGCGGAGGTTCCTCCTACGAGCAGTACTTC
- | TRBJ2-7 | TRBD1 | TRBV27 | 14 | CASSLSGTGYEQYF | TGTGCCAGCAGTTTATCCGGGACAGGCTACGAGCAGTACTTC
once | TRBJ1-1 | - | TRBV2 | 16 | CASSEERRDLSTEAFF | TGTGCCAGCAGTGAGGAAAGGAGGGACTTATCCACTGAAGCTTTCTTT
- | TRBJ2-7 | - | TRBV11-1 | 16 | CASSWVRGAPTYEQYF | TGTGCCAGCAGCTGGGTCCGGGGGGCTCCCACCTACGAGCAGTACTTC
- | TRBJ2-3 | TRBD2 | TRBV2 | 16 | CASSSGTSGLADTQYF | TGTGCCAGCAGTTCCGGGACTAGCGGACTGGCAGATACGCAGTATTTT
many | TRBJ1-3 | TRBD1 | TRBV28 | 14 | CASRKGGTGNTIYF | TGTGCCAGCAGGAAAGGGGGCACTGGAAACACCATATATTTT
- | TRBJ1-2 | TRBD1 | TRBV28 | 13 | CASRMQGDYGYTF | TGTGCCAGCAGAATGCAGGGGGACTATGGCTACACCTTC
- | TRBJ1-1 | TRBD1 | TRBV18 | 13 | CASSPDRELEAFF | TGTGCCAGCTCACCGGACAGGGAATTGGAAGCTTTCTTT
- | TRBJ1-1 | TRBD1 | TRBV29-1 | 15 | CSVELTGLRNTEAFF | TGCAGCGTTGAATTGACAGGGCTTAGGAACACTGAAGCTTTCTTT
- | TRBJ1-5 | TRBD1 | TRBV24-1 | 14 | CATSDTGGIQPQHF | TGTGCCACCAGTGATACAGGGGGCATTCAGCCCCAGCATTTT
- | TRBJ2-7 | - | TRBV18 | 15 | CASSPPSQVVHEQYF | TGTGCCAGCTCACCACCCTCACAGGTAGTCCACGAGCAGTACTTC
- | TRBJ2-5 | - | TRBV6-2/TRBV6-3 | 16 | CASSPGANWVLETQYF | TGTGCCAGCAGCCCTGGGGCAAACTGGGTTCTGGAGACCCAGTACTTC
- | TRBJ2-7 | - | TRBV3-1/TRBV3-2 | 14 | CASSRFWPSYEQYF | TGTGCCAGCAGCCGCTTCTGGCCATCCTACGAGCAGTACTTC
- | TRBJ2-2 | - | TRBV5-1 | 15 | CASSFSGADTGELFF | TGCGCCAGCAGCTTCTCTGGGGCGGACACCGGGGAGCTGTTTTTT
- | TRBJ2-5 | - | TRBV7-3 | 13 | CASSLLSGETQYF | TGTGCCAGCAGCTTGCTCTCAGGGGAGACCCAGTACTTC
- | TRBJ1-1 | TRBD1 | TRBV19 | 18 | CASSAFLPGQDMNTEAFF | TGTGCCAGTAGCGCATTCTTACCGGGACAGGACATGAACACTGAAGCTTTCTTT
- | TRBJ2-2 | - | TRBV6-5 | 14 | CASSNSKGAGELFF | TGTGCCAGCAGCAACTCTAAGGGGGCCGGGGAGCTGTTTTTT
- | TRBJ1-2 | TRBD1 | TRBV6-2/TRBV6-3 | 16 | CASSYSQGVRVYGYTF | TGTGCCAGCAGTTACTCGCAGGGGGTGAGAGTATATGGCTACACCTTC
- | TRBJ2-3 | - | TRBV14 | 13 | CASSSVPGDTQYF | TGTGCCAGCAGCTCGGTCCCGGGAGATACGCAGTATTTT
- | TRBJ2-2 | - | TRBV5-1 | 14 | CASSLGRQNGELFF | TGCGCCAGCAGCTTGGGACGACAGAACGGGGAGCTGTTTTTT
- | TRBJ2-1 | - | TRBV28 | 17 | CASSSYLREDQGNEQFF | TGTGCCAGCAGTTCGTACCTAAGGGAAGATCAGGGCAATGAGCAGTTCTTC
- | TRBJ2-2 | - | TRBV7-3 | 14 | CASTGSGNTGELFF | TGTGCCAGCACCGGTAGCGGGAACACCGGGGAGCTGTTTTTT
- | TRBJ1-2 | TRBD1 | TRBV19 | 15 | CASSMTTGANYGYTF | TGTGCCAGTAGTATGACAACAGGGGCGAACTATGGCTACACCTTC
few | TRBJ2-7 | TRBD2 | TRBV6-2/TRBV6-3 | 15 | CASSGPGAGDYEQYF | TGTGCCAGCAGTGGGCCAGGAGCGGGAGACTACGAGCAGTACTTC
once | TRBJ2-1 | TRBD2 | TRBV5-4 | 15 | CASSFGLAGENEQFF | TGTGCCAGCAGCTTTGGACTAGCGGGAGAAAATGAGCAGTTCTTC
- | TRBJ2-3 | - | TRBV7-2 | 13 | CASSLESADTQYF | TGTGCCAGCAGCTTAGAATCAGCAGATACGCAGTATTTT
- | TRBJ2-7 | TRBD2 | TRBV7-2 | 15 | CASSLALGGFYEQYF | TGTGCCAGCAGCTTAGCGCTGGGGGGGTTCTACGAGCAGTACTTC
- | TRBJ2-7 | TRBD2 | TRBV6-5 | 14 | CASSYLRGAYEQYF | TGTGCCAGCAGTTACTTGCGGGGGGCCTACGAGCAGTACTTC
few | TRBJ1-3 | - | TRBV7-3 | 15 | CASSLDTNSGNTIYF | TGTGCCAGCAGCTTAGATACAAACTCTGGAAACACCATATATTTT
- | TRBJ2-2 | TRBD2 | TRBV7-2 | 14 | CASSSLPGGGELFF | TGTGCCAGCAGCAGCTTACCGGGAGGGGGGGAGCTGTTTTTT
- | TRBJ2-1 | TRBD2 | TRBV4-1 | 16 | CASSESPSGLYNEQFF | TGCGCCAGCAGCGAAAGCCCTAGCGGCCTCTACAATGAGCAGTTCTTC
- | TRBJ2-7 | - | TRBV7-9 | 16 | CASRNFGRGEPYEQYF | TGTGCCAGCAGGAATTTCGGCAGGGGCGAGCCCTACGAGCAGTACTTC
- | TRBJ1-6 | - | TRBV4-1 | 14 | CASSQGTGRSPLHF | TGCGCCAGCAGCCAAGGAACAGGACGGTCACCCCTCCACTTT
- | TRBJ2-1 | TRBD2 | TRBV4-3 | 17 | CASSPRLAGPLYNEQFF | TGCGCCAGCAGCCCCAGACTAGCGGGGCCTCTCTACAATGAGCAGTTCTTC
- | TRBJ2-4 | - | TRBV7-8 | 13 | CASSRGTGSIQYF | TGTGCCAGCAGCCGCGGAACGGGAAGCATTCAGTACTTC
- | TRBJ1-1 | TRBD1 | TRBV18 | 14 | CASSPGTGGLEAFF | TGTGCCAGCTCCCCCGGGACAGGAGGACTTGAAGCTTTCTTT